The 28 T cell receptor beta chains given below trace back to one sample, sequenced in a study of CD8 T cells in ankylosing spondylitis. Study outcomes and limitations: A motif of under 10 highly homologous TCR beta variants was seen as apparently characteristic of ankylosing spondylitis blood.

The antigens of these receptors remain unknown. Each CDR3 protein is one row after TCRdb ran MiXCR on the 5' RACE reads. The sample holds around 890,000 distinct CDR3 sequences; roughly 12% are singletons and the top ten take just over 0.5%. Sequencing was performed on blood, either unsorted or a sorted T cell fraction (not recorded which). The receptors derive from a male donor with ankylosing spondylitis.

This clonotype came up many times. The chain carries TRBV20-1 and TRBJ2-3; D call uncertain. Deletions cut 7 bases from V and 0 bases from J, with 11 bases between. The CDR3 has 13 residues. Germline values: CDR1 DFQATT, CDR2 SNEGSKA (reference sequence). The CDR3 DNA is TGCAGTGTCCCAAGACAAAGCACAGATACGCAGTATTTT. It is translated as CSVPRQSTDTQYF.

In this sample, this clonotype turned up a few times. This chain joins TRBV10-3 and TRBJ1-4; a possible D gene is TRBD1 (6 bases). The CDR3 has 13 amino acids. V lost 4 bases and J lost 8, with 11 bases in between. Germline values: CDR1 ENHRY, CDR2 SYGVKD. CDR3 in amino acids: CAISVGGGEKLFF. The CDR3 nucleotides are TGTGCCATCAGTGTAGGGGGTGGAGAAAAACTGTTTTTT.

This clonotype has a count of ten or more. The gene calls are TRBV20-1 and TRBJ2-7; 7 bases match TRBD1. The length of the CDR3 is 13 residues. Trimming cost V 3 bases and J 0 bases; bases outside gene matches: 2. Per germline, CDR1 DFQATT and CDR2 SNEGSKA (reference sequence). The CDR3 sequence is CSASQGDSYEQYF. The CDR3 bases are TGCAGTGCTAGCCAGGGGGACTCCTACGAGCAGTACTTC.

This sequence joins TRBV5-1 and TRBJ2-1, with TRBD2 as a possible D gene (6 bases). Germline V gene lookup returns CDR1 SGHRS and CDR2 YFSETQ. V gave up 0 bases and J gave up 0 bases, with 10 bases separating them. The CDR3 extends over 16 amino acids. The DNA of the CDR3 is TGCGCCAGCAGCTTGGCGCTAGCGCGCTCCTACAATGAGCAGTTCTTC. Protein product: CASSLALARSYNEQFF.

V and J are TRBV20-1 and TRBJ1-2; no definite D call. This CDR3 spans 12 amino acids. Germline CDR1 and CDR2: DFQATT and SNEGSKA (reference sequence). Trimming stripped 5 bases from V and 0 bases from J, with 7 bases between. DNA for the CDR3: TGCAGTGCTCTAGGGACTAACTATGGCTACACCTTC. This encodes CSALGTNYGYTF.

This clonotype was detected only a few times. The chain links TRBV12-3 or TRBV12-4 to TRBJ1-4; D gene uncertain. The CDR3 runs 13 residues. V was pared by 1 base and J by 8 bases, with 8 bases between. In DNA, the CDR3 is TGTGCCAGCAGTTTAGATGTTATCGAAAAACTGTTTTTT. Amino acid sequence: CASSLDVIEKLFF.

V is TRBV11-2 and J is TRBJ2-3; the D is unclear. V was cut by 0 bases and J by 2 bases, with 6 bases left in between. Germline assignment: CDR1 SGHAT and CDR2 FQNNGV. The CDR3 runs 14 residues. The CDR3 nucleotides read TGTGCCAGCAGCTTAGATCACTTCACAGATACGCAGTATTTT. Its translation is CASSLDHFTDTQYF.

In its sample, this clonotype was seen many times. The chain links TRBV7-2 to TRBJ1-3; 7 positions match TRBD1. V trimming: 6 bases; J trimming: 8 bases; junction bases outside the gene matches: 7. The CDR3 sequence is 13 residues long. Germline lookup yields CDR1 SGHTA and CDR2 FQGNSA. CDR3: CASRRDSRDTIYF. The DNA of the CDR3 is TGTGCCAGCAGACGGGACAGTCGCGACACCATATATTTT.

The chain links TRBV20-1 to TRBJ2-5; perhaps TRBD1 as D (6 bases). CDR1 and CDR2 from the germline V gene are DFQATT and SNEGSKA (reference sequence). This CDR3 is 13 amino acids long. V lost 6 bases and J 2 bases, leaving 13 bases between the germline ends. The DNA of the CDR3 is TGCAGTGCCCTTCTGACAGGACAAGAGACCCAGTACTTC. The encoded protein is CSALLTGQETQYF.

Only a few counts were recorded for this clonotype. This chain uses TRBV20-1 with TRBJ2-7, with D uncertain. The CDR3 runs to 15 residues. V lost 5 bases, J lost 2 bases, and 19 bases lay in between. Germline CDR1 reads DFQATT; CDR2 reads SNEGSKA (reference sequence). CDR3 region: CSAARLRWEAYEQYF. The DNA for the CDR3 is TGCAGTGCTGCCCGTTTAAGGTGGGAAGCCTACGAGCAGTACTTC.

This clonotype was seen a few times. V and J are TRBV5-1 and TRBJ2-1, with 16 bases identical to TRBD2. The CDR3 runs 17 residues. V shed 2 bases and J 9 bases; nucleotides not matched to a gene: 8. Germline V CDR1 and CDR2: SGHRS, YFSETQ. The CDR3 sequence is CASSFAGTSGGESEQFF. In DNA, the CDR3 is TGCGCCAGCAGCTTCGCTGGGACTAGCGGGGGGGAAAGTGAGCAGTTCTTC.

This clonotype was observed many times. This chain links TRBV10-3 with TRBJ2-1, with a weak D call TRBD2 (6 bases). The CDR3 has 15 amino acids. The germline CDR1 and CDR2 sequences are ENHRY and SYGVKD. Trimming removed 4 bases at V and 1 base at J, with 11 bases between. The CDR3 bases are TGTGCCATCAGTGTTCGGCGGGGATCCTACAATGAGCAGTTCTTC. Translating it yields CAISVRRGSYNEQFF.

This chain uses TRBV2 with TRBJ2-1; 9 bases are shared with TRBD2. There are 18 residues in the CDR3. CDR1 is SNHLY and CDR2 is FYNNEI in the germline V gene. CDR3 sequence (DNA): TGTACCTGCTGTTACCGCGGACTAGCGCTAACTGTCGGGAATGAGCAGTTCTTC. This encodes CTCCYRGLALTVGNEQFF.

The chain recombines TRBV27 with TRBJ1-5; weak D call: TRBD1 (5 bases). In germline, CDR1 is MNHEY, CDR2 SMNVEV (reference sequence). The CDR3 contains 17 residues. With 5 bases removed from V and 0 bases from J, the gap between germline ends came to 17 bases. The CDR3 sequence is CASSRRQGRISNQPQHF. The CDR3 bases are TGTGCCAGCAGTAGGCGGCAGGGAAGAATTAGCAATCAGCCCCAGCATTTT.

CDR3 loop: CASSIRGQPQHF. The CDR3 DNA is TGTGCCAGTAGTATAAGAGGGCAGCCCCAGCATTTT. The chain joins TRBV19 to TRBJ1-5; D not resolved. The CDR3 has 12 amino acids. Deletions cut 2 bases from V and 7 bases from J, with 6 bases between. CDR1 and CDR2 from the germline V gene are LNHDA and SQIVND (reference sequence).

This chain joins TRBV20-1 and TRBJ2-7; weak D call: TRBD1 (5 bases). The ends were cut back, 6 bases at V and 0 bases at J, with 12 bases in the middle. Germline V gene data show CDR1 as DFQATT and CDR2 as SNEGSKA (reference sequence). The CDR3 length is 13 residues. The CDR3 reads CSARYRSSYEQYF. Here the CDR3 DNA reads TGCAGTGCCCGCTACAGGAGCTCCTACGAGCAGTACTTC.

The chain joins TRBV7-6 to TRBJ1-1; no firm D call. V was cut by 6 bases and J by 3 bases, with 11 bases left in between. The CDR3 consists of 13 residues. CDR1 SGHVS and CDR2 FNYEAQ come from the germline V gene. The CDR3 protein is CASSSEMHTEAFF. As DNA, the CDR3 is TGTGCCAGCAGTTCAGAGATGCACACTGAAGCTTTCTTT.

This sequence joins TRBV5-1 and TRBJ2-7, with D hard to call. The V end lost 3 bases, the J end lost 9 bases, and 22 bases lay between the germline ends. This CDR3 is built from 15 residues. CDR1 is SGHRS, CDR2 YFSETQ, per germline. CDR3 DNA: TGCGCCAGCAGCTCGACGGCCACCCAGCGCGGTGTGCAGTACTTC. This encodes CASSSTATQRGVQYF.

The chain combines TRBV4-3 with TRBJ1-2; D uncertain. The CDR3 is 14 amino acids. V lost 1 base, J lost 4 bases, and 10 bases lay in between. In germline, CDR1 is LGHNA, CDR2 YSLEER. CDR3 coding DNA: TGCGCCAGCAGCCAAGTAGTAGACCCCTATGGCTACACCTTC. This codes for CASSQVVDPYGYTF.

The chain uses TRBV2 and TRBJ1-2, with no clear D. The germline V and J ends were trimmed by 9 bases and 3 bases, with 8 bases remaining between them. Germline CDR1 reads SNHLY; CDR2 reads FYNNEI. The CDR3 is made up of 11 amino acids. The CDR3 reads CASVLDYGYTF. CDR3 in DNA: TGTGCCAGTGTTCTAGACTATGGCTACACCTTC.

This clonotype was counted only a few times. At one boundary the junction diverges from the germline segment, which might be a read error. The chain links TRBV15 to TRBJ2-1; tentatively, D is TRBD2 (6 bases). The germline V gene encodes CDR1 LNHNV and CDR2 YYDKDF (reference sequence). The CDR3 loop spans 15 amino acids. CDR3 residues: CATSRNSDSEGREIF. The CDR3 DNA is TGTGCCACCAGCAGGAATTCTGACAGTGAGGGACGGGAGATCTTC.

The CDR3 protein is CASSLFTGQETQYF. As DNA, the CDR3 is TGTGCCAGCAGCTTATTTACAGGGCAAGAGACCCAGTACTTC. The V gene is TRBV7-6, the J gene TRBJ2-5, with D possibly being TRBD1 (6 bases). V was trimmed by 2 bases and J by 2 bases, leaving 9 bases between them. Germline V lookup: CDR1 SGHVS, CDR2 FNYEAQ. CDR3 length equals 14 residues.

This clonotype showed up many times. The CDR3 DNA is TGTGCCAGCTCAGAAACCGGCCCGCCGGACTACGAGCAGTACTTC. Amino acids: CASSETGPPDYEQYF. The chain is built from TRBV18 and TRBJ2-7; D remains ambiguous. Germline assignment: CDR1 KGHSH and CDR2 LQKENI. The CDR3 loop spans 15 amino acids. With 5 bases removed from V and 3 bases from J, the gap between germline ends came to 17 bases.

This clonotype turned up a few times. The chain combines TRBV7-2 with TRBJ2-3; 7 bases agree with TRBD2. Looked up from germline, CDR1 is SGHTA and CDR2 is FQGNSA. The CDR3 is 15 amino acids. After removal of 1 base from V and 3 bases from J, the junction contained 4 bases not matched to a gene. CDR3: CASSLVSRGTDTQYF. The CDR3 DNA reads as TGTGCCAGCAGCTTAGTATCGCGGGGGACAGATACGCAGTATTTT.

This clonotype was detected only a few times. CDR3 loop: CSAANSGSRDTQYF. The CDR3 region has the DNA TGCAGTGCTGCGAATAGCGGGAGTCGTGATACGCAGTATTTT. The chain employs TRBV20-1 and TRBJ2-3; 9 bases are shared with TRBD2. CDR1 and CDR2 (germline): DFQATT, SNEGSKA (reference sequence). The length of the CDR3 is 14 residues. The V and J ends lost 5 bases and 6 bases, in that order; junction bases with no gene match: 9.

The J gene is TRBJ2-1, the V gene TRBV24-1, with D hard to call. Germline loops: CDR1 KGHDR, CDR2 SFDVKD. The ends were cut back, 0 bases at V and 7 bases at J, with 0 bases in the middle. CDR3 length equals 11 residues. This CDR3 reads CATSDLNEQFF. The CDR3, as DNA: TGTGCCACCAGTGATTTGAATGAGCAGTTCTTC.

This clonotype was counted many times. The V gene is TRBV29-1, the J gene TRBJ1-5; D is unresolved. Per germline, CDR1 SQVTM and CDR2 ANQGSEA. The V end was cut by 5 bases, the J end by 0 bases, with 11 bases between. This CDR3 has 14 amino acids. CDR3 sequence (DNA): TGCAGCGTTTCCCTATCTAATAGCAATCAGCCCCAGCATTTT. This codes for CSVSLSNSNQPQHF.

This clonotype has ten or more counts. V gene TRBV20-1 combines with J gene TRBJ2-1; maybe TRBD2 (6 bases). Germline V CDR1 and CDR2: DFQATT, SNEGSKA (reference sequence). The CDR3 totals 14 residues. V was clipped by 2 bases and J by 5 bases, with 13 bases between them. The CDR3 loop is CSARFPRGNNEQFF. CDR3 DNA: TGCAGTGCTAGATTCCCGCGGGGTAACAATGAGCAGTTCTTC.